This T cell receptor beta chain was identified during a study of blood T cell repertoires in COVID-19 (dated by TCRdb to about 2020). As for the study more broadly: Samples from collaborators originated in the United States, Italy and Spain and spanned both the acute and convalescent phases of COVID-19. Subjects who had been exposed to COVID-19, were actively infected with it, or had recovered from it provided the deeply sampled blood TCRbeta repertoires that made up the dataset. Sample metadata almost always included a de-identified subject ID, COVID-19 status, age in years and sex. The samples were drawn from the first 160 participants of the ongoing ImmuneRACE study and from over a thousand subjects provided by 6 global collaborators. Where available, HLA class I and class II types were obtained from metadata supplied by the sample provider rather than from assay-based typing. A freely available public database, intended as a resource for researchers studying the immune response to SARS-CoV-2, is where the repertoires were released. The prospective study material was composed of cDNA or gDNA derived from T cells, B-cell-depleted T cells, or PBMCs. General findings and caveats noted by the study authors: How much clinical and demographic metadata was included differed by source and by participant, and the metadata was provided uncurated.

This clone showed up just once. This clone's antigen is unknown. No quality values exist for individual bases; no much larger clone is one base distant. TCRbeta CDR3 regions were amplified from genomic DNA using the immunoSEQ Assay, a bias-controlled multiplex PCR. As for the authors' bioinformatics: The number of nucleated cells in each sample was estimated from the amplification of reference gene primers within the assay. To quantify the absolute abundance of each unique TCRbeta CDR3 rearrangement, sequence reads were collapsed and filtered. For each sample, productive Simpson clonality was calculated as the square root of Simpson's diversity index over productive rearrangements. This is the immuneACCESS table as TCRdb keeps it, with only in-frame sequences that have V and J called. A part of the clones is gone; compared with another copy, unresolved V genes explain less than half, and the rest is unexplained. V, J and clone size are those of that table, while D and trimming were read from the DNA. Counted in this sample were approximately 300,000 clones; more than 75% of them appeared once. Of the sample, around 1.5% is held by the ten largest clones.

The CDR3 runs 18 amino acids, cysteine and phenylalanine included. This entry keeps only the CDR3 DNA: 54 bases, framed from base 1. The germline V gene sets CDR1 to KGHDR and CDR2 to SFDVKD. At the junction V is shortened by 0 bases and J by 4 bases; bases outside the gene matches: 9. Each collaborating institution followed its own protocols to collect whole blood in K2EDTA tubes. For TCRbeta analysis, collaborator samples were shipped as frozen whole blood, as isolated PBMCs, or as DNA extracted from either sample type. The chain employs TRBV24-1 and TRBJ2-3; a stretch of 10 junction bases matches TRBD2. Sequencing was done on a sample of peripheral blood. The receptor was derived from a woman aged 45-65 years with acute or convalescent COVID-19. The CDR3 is CATSDLGLAGASPDTQYF. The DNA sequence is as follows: TGTGCCACCAGTGATTTGGGGCTAGCGGGAGCAAGTCCAGATACGCAGTATTTT.